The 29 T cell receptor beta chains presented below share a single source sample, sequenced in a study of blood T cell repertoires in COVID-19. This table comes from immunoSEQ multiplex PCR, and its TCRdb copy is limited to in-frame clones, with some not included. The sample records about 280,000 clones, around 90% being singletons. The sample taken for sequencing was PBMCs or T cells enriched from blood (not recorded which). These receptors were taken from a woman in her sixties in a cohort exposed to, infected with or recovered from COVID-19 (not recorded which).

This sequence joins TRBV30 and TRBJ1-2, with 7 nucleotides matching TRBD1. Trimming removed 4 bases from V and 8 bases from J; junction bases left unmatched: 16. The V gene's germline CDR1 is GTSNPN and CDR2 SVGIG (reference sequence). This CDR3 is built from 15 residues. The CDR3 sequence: CAWIPISTGIRGYTF. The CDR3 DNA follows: TGTGCCTGGATCCCTATCTCGACAGGGATCAGGGGCTACACCTTC.

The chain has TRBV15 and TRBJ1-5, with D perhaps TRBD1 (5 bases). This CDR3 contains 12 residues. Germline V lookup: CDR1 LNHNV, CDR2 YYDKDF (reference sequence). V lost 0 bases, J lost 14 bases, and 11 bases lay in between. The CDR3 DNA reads TGTGCCACCAGCAGAGAAGGCAGGGAAGAGCATTTT. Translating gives CATSREGREEHF.

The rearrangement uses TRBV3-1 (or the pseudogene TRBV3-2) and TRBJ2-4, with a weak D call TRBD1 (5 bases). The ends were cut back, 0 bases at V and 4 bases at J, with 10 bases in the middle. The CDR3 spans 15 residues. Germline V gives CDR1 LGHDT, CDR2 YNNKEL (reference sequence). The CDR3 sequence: CASSQDSGRKNIQYF. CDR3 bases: TGTGCCAGCAGCCAAGATTCAGGGCGGAAAAACATTCAGTACTTC.

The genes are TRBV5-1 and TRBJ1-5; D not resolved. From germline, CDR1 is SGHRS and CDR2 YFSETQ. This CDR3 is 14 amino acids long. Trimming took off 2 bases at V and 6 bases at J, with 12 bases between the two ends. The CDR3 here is CASSLAGIGQPQHF. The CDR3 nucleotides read TGCGCCAGCAGCTTAGCGGGGATAGGTCAGCCCCAGCATTTT.

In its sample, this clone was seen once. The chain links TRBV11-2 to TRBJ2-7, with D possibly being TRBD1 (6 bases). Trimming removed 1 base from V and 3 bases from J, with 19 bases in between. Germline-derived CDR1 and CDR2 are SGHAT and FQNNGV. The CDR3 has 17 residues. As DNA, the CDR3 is TGTGCCAGCAGCTTAGTGGGGGCAGGTGGGGGATTCTACGAGCAGTACTTC. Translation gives CASSLVGAGGGFYEQYF.

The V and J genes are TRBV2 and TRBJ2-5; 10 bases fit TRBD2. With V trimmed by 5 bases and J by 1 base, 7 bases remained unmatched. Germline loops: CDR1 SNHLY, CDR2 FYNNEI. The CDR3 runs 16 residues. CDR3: CASSTSGATSQETQYF. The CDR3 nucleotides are TGTGCCAGCAGTACTAGCGGGGCCACTTCCCAAGAGACCCAGTACTTC.

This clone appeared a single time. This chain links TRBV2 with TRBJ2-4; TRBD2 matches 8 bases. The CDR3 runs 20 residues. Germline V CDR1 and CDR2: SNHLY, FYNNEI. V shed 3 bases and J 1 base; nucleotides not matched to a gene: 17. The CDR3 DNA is TGTGCCAGCAGTGATTTAGCGGGACACCACCGAGGGTTGGCCAAAAACATTCAGTACTTC. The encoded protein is CASSDLAGHHRGLAKNIQYF.

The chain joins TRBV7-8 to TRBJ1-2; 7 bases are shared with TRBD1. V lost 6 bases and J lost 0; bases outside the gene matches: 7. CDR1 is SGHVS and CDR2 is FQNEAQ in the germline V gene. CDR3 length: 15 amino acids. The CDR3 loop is CASSPGQETNYGYTF. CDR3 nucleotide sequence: TGTGCCAGCAGTCCCGGACAGGAAACTAACTATGGCTACACCTTC.

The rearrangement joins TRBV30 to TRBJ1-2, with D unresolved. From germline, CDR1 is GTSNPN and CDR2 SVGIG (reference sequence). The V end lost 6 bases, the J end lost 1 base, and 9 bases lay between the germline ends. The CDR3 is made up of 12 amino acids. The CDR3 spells CACPGDNYGYTF. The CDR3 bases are TGTGCCTGTCCCGGGGATAACTATGGCTACACCTTC.

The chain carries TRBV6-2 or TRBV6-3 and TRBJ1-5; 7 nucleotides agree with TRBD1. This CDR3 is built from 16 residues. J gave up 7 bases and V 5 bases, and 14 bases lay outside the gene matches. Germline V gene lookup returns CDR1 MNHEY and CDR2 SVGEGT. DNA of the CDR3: TGTGCCAGCAGTGTATCAACAGGGGCCCGGAGCCAGCCCCAGCATTTT. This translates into CASSVSTGARSQPQHF.

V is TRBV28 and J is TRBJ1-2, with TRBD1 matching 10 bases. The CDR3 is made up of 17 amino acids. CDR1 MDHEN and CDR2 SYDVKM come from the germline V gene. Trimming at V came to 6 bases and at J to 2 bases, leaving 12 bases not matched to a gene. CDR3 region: CASSVSPGQGSNYGYTF. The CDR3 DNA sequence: TGTGCCAGCAGCGTAAGTCCGGGACAGGGGTCGAACTATGGCTACACCTTC.

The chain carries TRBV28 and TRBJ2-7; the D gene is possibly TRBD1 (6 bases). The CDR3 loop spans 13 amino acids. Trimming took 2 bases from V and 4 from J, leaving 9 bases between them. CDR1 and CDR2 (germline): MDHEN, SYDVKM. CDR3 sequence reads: CASSLVQGYEQYF. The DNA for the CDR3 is TGTGCCAGCAGTTTAGTCCAGGGGTACGAGCAGTACTTC.

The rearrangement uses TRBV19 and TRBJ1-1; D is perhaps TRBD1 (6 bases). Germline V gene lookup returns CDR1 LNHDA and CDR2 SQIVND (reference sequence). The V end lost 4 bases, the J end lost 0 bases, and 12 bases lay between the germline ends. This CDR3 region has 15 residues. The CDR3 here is CASSTRTAMNTEAFF. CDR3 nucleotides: TGTGCCAGTAGTACCCGGACAGCGATGAACACTGAAGCTTTCTTT.

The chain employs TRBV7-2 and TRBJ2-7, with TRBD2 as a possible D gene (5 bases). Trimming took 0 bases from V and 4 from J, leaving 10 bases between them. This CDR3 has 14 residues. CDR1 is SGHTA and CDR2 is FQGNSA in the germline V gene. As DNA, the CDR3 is TGTGCCAGCAGCTTAGCCGGGGTGAATTACGAGCAGTACTTC. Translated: CASSLAGVNYEQYF.

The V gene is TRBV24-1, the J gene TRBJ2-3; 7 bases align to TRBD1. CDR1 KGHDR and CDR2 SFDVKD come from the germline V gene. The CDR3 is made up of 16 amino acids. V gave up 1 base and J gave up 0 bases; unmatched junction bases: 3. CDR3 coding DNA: TGTGCCACCAGTGATTTCGGGGACAGCAGCACAGATACGCAGTATTTT. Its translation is CATSDFGDSSTDTQYF.

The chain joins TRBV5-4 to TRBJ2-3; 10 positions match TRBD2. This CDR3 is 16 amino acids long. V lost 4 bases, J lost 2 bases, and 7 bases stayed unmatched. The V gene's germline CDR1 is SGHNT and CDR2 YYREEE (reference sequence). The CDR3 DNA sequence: TGTGCCAGCAGCAGATCTAGCGGGAGTTACACAGATACGCAGTATTTT. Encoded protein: CASSRSSGSYTDTQYF. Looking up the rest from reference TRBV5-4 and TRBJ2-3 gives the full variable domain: ETGVTQSPTHLIKTRGQQVTLRCSSQSGHNTVSWYQQALGQGPQFIFQYYREEENGRGNFPPRFSGLQFPNYSSELNVNALELDDSALYLCASSRSSGSYTDTQYFGPGTRLTVL.

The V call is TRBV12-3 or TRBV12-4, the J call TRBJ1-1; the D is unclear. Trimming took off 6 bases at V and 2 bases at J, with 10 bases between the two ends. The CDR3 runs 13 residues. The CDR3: CASRYQVNTEAFF. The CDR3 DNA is TGTGCCAGCAGATACCAGGTTAACACTGAAGCTTTCTTT.

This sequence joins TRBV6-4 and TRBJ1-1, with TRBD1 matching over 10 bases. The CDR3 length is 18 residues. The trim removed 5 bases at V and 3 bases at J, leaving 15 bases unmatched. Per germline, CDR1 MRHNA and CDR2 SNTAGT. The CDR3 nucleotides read TGTGCCAGCAGTCTATACCCGACAGGGGGCGCGAAGTACACTGAAGCTTTCTTT. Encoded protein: CASSLYPTGGAKYTEAFF.

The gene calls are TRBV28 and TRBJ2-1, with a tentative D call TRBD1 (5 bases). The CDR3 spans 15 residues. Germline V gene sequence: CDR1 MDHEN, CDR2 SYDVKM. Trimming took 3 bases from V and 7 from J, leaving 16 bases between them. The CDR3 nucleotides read TGTGCCAGCAGTTTTAAGACGACAGCCAAGAATGAGCAGTTCTTC. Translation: CASSFKTTAKNEQFF.

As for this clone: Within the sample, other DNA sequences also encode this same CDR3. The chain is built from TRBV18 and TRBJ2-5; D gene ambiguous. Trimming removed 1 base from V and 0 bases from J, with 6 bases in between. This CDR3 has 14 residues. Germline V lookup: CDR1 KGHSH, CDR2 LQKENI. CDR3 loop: CASSPRRDQETQYF. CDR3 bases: TGTGCCAGCTCACCACGGAGAGACCAAGAGACCCAGTACTTC.

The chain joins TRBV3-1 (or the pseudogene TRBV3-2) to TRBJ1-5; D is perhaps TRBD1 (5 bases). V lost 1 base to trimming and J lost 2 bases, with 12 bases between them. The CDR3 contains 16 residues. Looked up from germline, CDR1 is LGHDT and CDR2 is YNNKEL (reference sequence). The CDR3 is CASSQGGGIGNQPQHF. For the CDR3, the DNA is TGTGCCAGCAGCCAAGGGGGGGGGATCGGCAATCAGCCCCAGCATTTT.

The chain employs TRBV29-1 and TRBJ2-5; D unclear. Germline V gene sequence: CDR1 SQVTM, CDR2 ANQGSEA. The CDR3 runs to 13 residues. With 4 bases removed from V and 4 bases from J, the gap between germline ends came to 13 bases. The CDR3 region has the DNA TGCAGCGTTGTGGGCCGGCTCGGAGAGACCCAGTACTTC. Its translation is CSVVGRLGETQYF.

CDR3 amino acids: CASSPLRGGELFF. Written as DNA, the CDR3 is TGTGCCAGCAGCCCGCTCCGGGGCGGGGAGCTGTTTTTT. This rearrangement joins TRBV9 to TRBJ2-2, with D possibly TRBD2 on 5 matching bases. V was shortened by 4 bases and J by 7 bases, with 11 bases between the two germline ends. The CDR3 is 13 residues long. Germline V lookup: CDR1 SGDLS, CDR2 YYNGEE.

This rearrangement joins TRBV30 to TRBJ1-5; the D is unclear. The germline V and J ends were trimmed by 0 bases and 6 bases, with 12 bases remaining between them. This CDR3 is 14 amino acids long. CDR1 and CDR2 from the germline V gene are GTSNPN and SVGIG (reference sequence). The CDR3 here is CAWSVSGNSQPQHF. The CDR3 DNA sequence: TGTGCCTGGAGTGTGTCCGGGAATTCTCAGCCCCAGCATTTT.

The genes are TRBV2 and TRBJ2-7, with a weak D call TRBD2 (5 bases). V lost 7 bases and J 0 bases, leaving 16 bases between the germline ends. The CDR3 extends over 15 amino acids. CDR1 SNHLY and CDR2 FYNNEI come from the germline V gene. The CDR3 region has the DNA TGTGCCAGCACCGCCCGAGGGCTAGCCTCCTACGAGCAGTACTTC. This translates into CASTARGLASYEQYF.

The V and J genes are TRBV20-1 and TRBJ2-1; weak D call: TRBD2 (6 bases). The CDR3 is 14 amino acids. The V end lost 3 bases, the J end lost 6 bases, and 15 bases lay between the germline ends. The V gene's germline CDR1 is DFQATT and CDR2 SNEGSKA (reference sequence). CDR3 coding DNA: TGCAGTGCTAGTAGGGGACTTACACGCAATGAGCAGTTCTTC. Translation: CSASRGLTRNEQFF.

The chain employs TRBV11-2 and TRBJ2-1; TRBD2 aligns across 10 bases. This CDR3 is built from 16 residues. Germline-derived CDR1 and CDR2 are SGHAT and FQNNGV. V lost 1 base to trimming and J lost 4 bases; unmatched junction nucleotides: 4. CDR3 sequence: CASSLGKRGGYNEQFF. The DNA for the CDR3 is TGTGCCAGCAGCTTAGGGAAGCGGGGGGGGTACAATGAGCAGTTCTTC.

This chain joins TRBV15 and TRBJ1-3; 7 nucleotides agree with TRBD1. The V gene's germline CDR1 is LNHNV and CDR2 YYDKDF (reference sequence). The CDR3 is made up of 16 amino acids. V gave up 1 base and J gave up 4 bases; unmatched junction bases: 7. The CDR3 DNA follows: TGTGCCACCAGCAGAGGGGCACAGGGGAAAGGAAACACCATATATTTT. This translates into CATSRGAQGKGNTIYF. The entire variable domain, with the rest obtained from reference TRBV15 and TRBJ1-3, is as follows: DAMVIQNPRYQVTQFGKPVTLSCSQTLNHNVMYWYQQKSSQAPKLLFHYYDKDFNNEADTPDNFQSRRPNTSFCFLDIRSPGLGDTAMYLCATSRGAQGKGNTIYFGEGSWLTVV.

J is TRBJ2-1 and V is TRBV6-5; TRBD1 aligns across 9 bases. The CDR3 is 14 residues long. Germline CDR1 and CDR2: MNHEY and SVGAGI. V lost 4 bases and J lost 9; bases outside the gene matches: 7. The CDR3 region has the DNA TGTGCCAGCAGTTGGGACAGGGCGCGGGGTGAGCAGTTCTTC. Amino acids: CASSWDRARGEQFF.